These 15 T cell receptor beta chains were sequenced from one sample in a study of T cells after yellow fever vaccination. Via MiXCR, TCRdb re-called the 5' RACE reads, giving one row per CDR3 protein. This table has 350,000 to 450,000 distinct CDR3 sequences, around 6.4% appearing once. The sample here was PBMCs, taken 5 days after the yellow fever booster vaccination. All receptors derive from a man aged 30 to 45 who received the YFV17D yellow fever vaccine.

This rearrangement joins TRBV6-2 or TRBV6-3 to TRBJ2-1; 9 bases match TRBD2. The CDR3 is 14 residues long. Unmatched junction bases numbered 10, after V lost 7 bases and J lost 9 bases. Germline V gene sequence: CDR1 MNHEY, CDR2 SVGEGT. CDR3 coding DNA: TGTGCCAGCACCAGACTAGCGGAGGGGAGTGAGCAGTTCTTC. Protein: CASTRLAEGSEQFF.

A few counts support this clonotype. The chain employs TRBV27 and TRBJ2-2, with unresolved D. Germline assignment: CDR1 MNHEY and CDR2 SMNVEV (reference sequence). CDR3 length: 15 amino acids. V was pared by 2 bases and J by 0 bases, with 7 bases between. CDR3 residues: CASSLVGANTGELFF. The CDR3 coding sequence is TGTGCCAGCAGTTTAGTGGGCGCGAACACCGGGGAGCTGTTTTTT.

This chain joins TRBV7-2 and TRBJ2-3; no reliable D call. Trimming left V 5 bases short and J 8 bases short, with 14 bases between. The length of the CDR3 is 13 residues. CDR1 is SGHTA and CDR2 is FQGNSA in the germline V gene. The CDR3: CASSRAGFPTQYF. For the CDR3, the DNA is TGTGCCAGCAGCCGAGCCGGTTTTCCTACGCAGTATTTT.

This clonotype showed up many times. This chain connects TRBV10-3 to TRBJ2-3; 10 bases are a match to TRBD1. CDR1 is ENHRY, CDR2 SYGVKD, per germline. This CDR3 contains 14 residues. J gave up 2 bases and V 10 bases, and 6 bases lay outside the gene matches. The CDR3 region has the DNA TGTGCCACCTCCGGGACAGGGGACACAGATACGCAGTATTTT. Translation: CATSGTGDTDTQYF.

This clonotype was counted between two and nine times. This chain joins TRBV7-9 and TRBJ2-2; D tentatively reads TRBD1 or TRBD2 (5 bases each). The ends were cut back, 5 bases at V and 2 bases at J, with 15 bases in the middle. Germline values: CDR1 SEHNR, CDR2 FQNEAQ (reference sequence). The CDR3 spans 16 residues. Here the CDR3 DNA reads TGTGCCAGCAGCCGAAACCCCGGGGCAAACACCGGGGAGCTGTTTTTT. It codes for CASSRNPGANTGELFF.

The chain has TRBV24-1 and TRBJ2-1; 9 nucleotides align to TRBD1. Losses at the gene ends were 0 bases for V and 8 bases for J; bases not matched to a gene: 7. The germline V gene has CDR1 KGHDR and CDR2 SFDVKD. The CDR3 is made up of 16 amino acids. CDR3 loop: CATSDLGQGFKDEQFF. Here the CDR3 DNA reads TGTGCCACCAGTGATTTGGGACAGGGGTTTAAGGATGAGCAGTTCTTC.

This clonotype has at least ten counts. CDR3 sequence: CASSLLEGADTQYF. The CDR3 DNA is TGTGCCAGCAGCTTACTGGAGGGGGCAGATACGCAGTATTTT. The V gene is TRBV7-2, the J gene TRBJ2-3; D may match TRBD1 or TRBD2 (6 bases each). This CDR3 comprises 14 residues. V shed 2 bases and J shed 4 bases, with 10 bases lying between them. Germline V gene sequence: CDR1 SGHTA, CDR2 FQGNSA.

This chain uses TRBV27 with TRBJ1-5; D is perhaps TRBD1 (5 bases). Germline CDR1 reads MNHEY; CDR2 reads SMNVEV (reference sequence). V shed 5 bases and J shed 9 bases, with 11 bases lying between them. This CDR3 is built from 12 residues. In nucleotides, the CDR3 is TGTGCCAGCAGTCCAGGGCTCGGGCCCCAGCATTTT. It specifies CASSPGLGPQHF.

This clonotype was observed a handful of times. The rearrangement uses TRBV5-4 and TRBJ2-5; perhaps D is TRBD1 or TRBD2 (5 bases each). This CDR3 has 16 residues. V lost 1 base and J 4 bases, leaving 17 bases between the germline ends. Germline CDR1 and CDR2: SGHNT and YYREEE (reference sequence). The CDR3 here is CASSLSGTPKIETQYF. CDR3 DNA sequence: TGTGCCAGCAGCTTGTCCGGGACGCCCAAGATAGAGACCCAGTACTTC.

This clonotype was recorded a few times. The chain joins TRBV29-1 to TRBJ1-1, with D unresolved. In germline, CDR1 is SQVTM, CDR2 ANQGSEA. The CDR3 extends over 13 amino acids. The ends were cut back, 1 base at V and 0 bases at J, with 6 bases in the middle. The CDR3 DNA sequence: TGCAGCGTTGAAGGGGCCTTGAACACTGAAGCTTTCTTT. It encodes CSVEGALNTEAFF.

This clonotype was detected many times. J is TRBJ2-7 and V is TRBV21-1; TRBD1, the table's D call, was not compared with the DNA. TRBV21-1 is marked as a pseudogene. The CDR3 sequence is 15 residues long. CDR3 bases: TGTGCCAGCAGCACTAGTTCCCCGGCCCCTGCCGAGCAGTACTTC. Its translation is CASSTSSPAPAEQYF.

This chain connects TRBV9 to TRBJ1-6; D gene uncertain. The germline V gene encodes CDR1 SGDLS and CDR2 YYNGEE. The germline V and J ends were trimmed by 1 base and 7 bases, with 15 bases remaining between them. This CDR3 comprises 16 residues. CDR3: CASSVSHRPQNSPLHF. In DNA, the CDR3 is TGTGCCAGCAGCGTATCCCACAGACCCCAGAATTCACCCCTCCACTTT.

The CDR3 nucleotides are TGTGCCACCAGCAGAGAAAGGGTGGGGTGGGATGAGCAGTTCTTC. Translation: CATSRERVGWDEQFF. The chain carries TRBV15 and TRBJ2-1; no definite D call. Germline lookup yields CDR1 LNHNV and CDR2 YYDKDF (reference sequence). The CDR3 extends over 15 amino acids. V gave up 0 bases and J gave up 8 bases, with 14 bases separating them.

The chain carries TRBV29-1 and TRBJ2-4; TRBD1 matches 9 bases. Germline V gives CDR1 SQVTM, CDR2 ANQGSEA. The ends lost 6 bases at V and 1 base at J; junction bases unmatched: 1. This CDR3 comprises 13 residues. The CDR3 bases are TGCAGCGTCGGACAGGGGGCCAAAAACATTCAGTACTTC. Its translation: CSVGQGAKNIQYF. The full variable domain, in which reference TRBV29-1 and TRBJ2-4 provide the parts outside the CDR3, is SAVISQKPSRDICQRGTSLTIQCQVDSQVTMMFWYRQQPGQSLTLIATANQGSEATYESGFVIDKFPISRPNLTFSTLTVSNMSPEDSSIYLCSVGQGAKNIQYFGAGTRLSVL.

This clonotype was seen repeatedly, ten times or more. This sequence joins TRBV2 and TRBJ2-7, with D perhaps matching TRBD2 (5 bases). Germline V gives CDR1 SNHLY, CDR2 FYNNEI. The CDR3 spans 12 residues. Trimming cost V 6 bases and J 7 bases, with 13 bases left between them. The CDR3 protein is CASRSLRTEQYF. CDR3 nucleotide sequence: TGTGCCAGCAGGTCCTTGCGGACTGAGCAGTACTTC.